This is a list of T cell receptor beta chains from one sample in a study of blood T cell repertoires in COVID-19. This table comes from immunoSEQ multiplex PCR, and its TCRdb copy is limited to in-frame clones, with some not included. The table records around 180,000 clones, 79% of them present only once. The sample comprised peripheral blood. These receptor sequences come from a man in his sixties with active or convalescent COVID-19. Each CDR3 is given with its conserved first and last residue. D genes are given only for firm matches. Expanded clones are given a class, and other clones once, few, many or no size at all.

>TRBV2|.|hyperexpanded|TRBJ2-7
CASSEDGGGSGYEQYF
TGTGCCAGCAGTGAAGACGGTGGGGGTAGCGGATACGAGCAGTACTTC
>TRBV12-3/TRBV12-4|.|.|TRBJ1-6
CASSFDIALHF
TGTGCCAGCAGTTTCGACATCGCCCTCCACTTT
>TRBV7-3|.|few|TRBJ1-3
CASSSPGLSGNTIYF
TGTGCCAGCAGCTCCCCAGGGTTGAGTGGAAACACCATATATTTT
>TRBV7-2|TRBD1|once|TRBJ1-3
CASSAGQQLSGNTIYF
TGTGCCAGCAGCGCGGGACAGCAGCTCTCTGGAAACACCATATATTTT
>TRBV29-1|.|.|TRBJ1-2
CSVDAGAGYTF
TGCAGCGTTGATGCGGGGGCTGGCTACACCTTC
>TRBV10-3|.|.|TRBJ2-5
CAISESIEGGETQYF
TGTGCCATCAGTGAGTCGATCGAGGGAGGAGAGACCCAGTACTTC
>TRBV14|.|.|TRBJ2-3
CASSYGQSTDTQYF
TGTGCCAGCAGCTATGGACAGAGCACAGATACGCAGTATTTT
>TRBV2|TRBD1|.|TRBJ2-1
CASVDRRIANEQFF
TGTGCCAGCGTGGACAGGAGAATCGCAAATGAGCAGTTCTTC
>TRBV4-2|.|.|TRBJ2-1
CASSQPPQAATHSEQFF
TGTGCCAGCAGCCAACCACCCCAAGCGGCAACTCATAGTGAGCAGTTCTTC
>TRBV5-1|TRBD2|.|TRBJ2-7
CASSLGGRDYEQYF
TGCGCCAGCAGCTTGGGCGGGAGGGACTACGAGCAGTACTTC
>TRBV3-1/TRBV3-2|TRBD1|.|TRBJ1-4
CASSQTTGGEEKLFF
TGTGCCAGCAGCCAAACGACAGGGGGCGAGGAAAAACTGTTTTTT
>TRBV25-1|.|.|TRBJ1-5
CARPKDGGAQHF
TGTGCCAGACCCAAGGATGGAGGAGCCCAGCATTTT
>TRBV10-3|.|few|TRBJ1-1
CAARLGAERGTEAFF
TGTGCCGCAAGACTTGGAGCCGAACGAGGGACTGAAGCTTTCTTT
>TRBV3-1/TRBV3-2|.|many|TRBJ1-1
CASRSHRGEAFF
TGTGCCAGCAGATCACATAGGGGTGAAGCTTTCTTT
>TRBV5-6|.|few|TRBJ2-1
CASSLPGVNEQFF
TGTGCCAGCAGCTTACCGGGGGTCAATGAGCAGTTCTTC
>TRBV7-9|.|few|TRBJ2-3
CASSISSQPDTQYF
TGTGCCAGCAGCATTTCTAGCCAGCCAGATACGCAGTATTTT
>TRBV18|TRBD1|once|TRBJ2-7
CASSPGTGGREQYF
TGTGCCAGCTCACCCGGGACAGGGGGCAGAGAGCAGTACTTC